This TCR beta chain appears in the sequencing data of a study of blood T cell repertoires in COVID-19. Study context: Some COVID-19 samples were acute and others convalescent; all came from the United States, Italy and Spain. Sources were T cells, B-cell-depleted T cells, or PBMCs; the material itself was cDNA or gDNA.

Under the authors' procedure: Estimation of nucleated cell counts relied on the amplification of reference gene primers. Generated by immunoSEQ multiplex PCR, the TCRdb table keeps only in-frame clones and is missing some. The DNA was the basis for D and trimming; V, J and clone size are from that table. Of 110,000 to 150,000 clones in the sample, over 75% were seen once. Trimming shortened V by 5 bases and J by 4 bases, and 8 bases separated the two germline ends. The length of the CDR3 is 12 residues. CDR1 and CDR2 from the germline V gene are LNHDA and SQIVND (reference sequence). This receptor was taken from a man aged 50 or older with acute or convalescent COVID-19. The sequencing input was peripheral blood. V is TRBV19 and J is TRBJ1-1, with TRBD1 as a possible D gene (5 bases). In nucleotides, the CDR3 is TGTGCCAGTAGTCCAGACAGCACTGAAGCTTTCTTT. Amino acids: CASSPDSTEAFF.